This TCR beta chain came from a study of CD8 T cells in Susac syndrome. RNA, at about 0.45 to 1 ug, was reverse transcribed with random hexamers. A multiplex approach, immunoSEQ multiplex PCR, amplified TCR beta CDR3 across 54 Vbeta and 13 Jbeta. MiXCR, run by TCRdb on the immunoSEQ multiplex PCR reads, gives a single entry per CDR3 protein. The table shows approximately 280,000 distinct CDR3 sequences, with 85% occurring only once. CDR1 is MRHNA, CDR2 SNTAGT, per germline. V was pared by 2 bases and J by 0 bases, with 6 bases of the junction left unmatched. CDR3 length: 18 amino acids. The clonotype originates from a human donor with multiple sclerosis. The chain links TRBV6-4 to TRBJ2-6, with TRBD1 matching 8 bases. The material sequenced was CD8+ T cells from PBMCs. The CDR3, as DNA: TGTGCCAGCAGTGACCAGGGGGCTTCGGTCTCTGGGGCCAACGTCCTGACTTTC. It codes for CASSDQGASVSGANVLTF.